This paragraph reports one T cell receptor (beta chain). Its antigen has not been determined. Base qualities are not at hand, and no much larger clone is one base apart. The data derive from a study of shared clonotypes between healthy human individuals (dated by TCRdb to 2020 to 2022). About the investigation overall: A couple of women and a few men aged 18 to 49 years were included in the cohort. For each donor, CD4 naive and CD4 memory were each run on three plates, CD8 naive on two plates, and CD8 memory on one plate. To estimate repertoire size and how much clonotypes are shared between individuals, the study performed deep sequencing of blood TCR repertoires from about five healthy adults. To increase sequencing depth and limit assay-specific biases, TCR repertoire library preparation and sequencing were carried out by different laboratories using diverse techniques. Between about 0.8 and 8.9 billion PBMCs per donor were obtained by leukapheresis.

Using the deep immunoSEQ assay, TCR CDR3 regions were amplified from genomic DNA by multiplex PCR. Extracted genomic DNA from each cell subset was spread evenly across all wells of several immunoSEQ 96-well plates, with each plate serving as a replicate. For sorted subsets, each replicate PCR was loaded with 200 ng genomic DNA, equivalent to 25,000 to 35,000 T cell genomes. Purified libraries were measured with a Qubit 3.0 fluorometer, size-checked on a Bioanalyzer 2100, and measured again with the KAPA Library Quantification kit. Each immunoSEQ 96-well plate was sequenced on its own single-read 150-cycle Illumina NextSeq 550 flow cell. The authors' pipeline ran thus. Because only junctional sequences without quality scores were contained in the immunoSEQ output, filtering matching that applied to full-length reads could not be performed. Sequences were annotated with PyIR, a Python wrapper for IgBLAST v1.9, using IMGT germline references to assign V/J genes and CDR3. Reads were removed for weak V/J assignments (E-value above 1e-6), missing CDR3, stop codons, out-of-frame junctions, or ambiguous translated residues. A V3J clonotype was defined by an identical inferred V gene, J gene, and CDR3 amino acid sequence. To compute the percentage overlap between repertoires, the number of shared unique clonotypes was divided by the size of the smaller repertoire. Richness of each repertoire was evaluated using RTK rarefaction, the Chao1 estimator, and Recon v2.1 estimates of unobserved clonotypes. Generation probabilities for all TCRbeta clonotypes obtained by the gDNA method from a handful of donors were computed using OLGA. TCRdb's version of the immuneACCESS table is confined to in-frame rearrangements and falls short of the full clone set. An unresolved V gene accounts for under half of the shortfall where checked; the remainder is of unknown origin. V, J and clone size are those of that table, while D and trimming were read from the DNA. In this sample the table shows 2 million to 2.5 million clones, 95% of which occur a single time. 0.1% to 0.15% of the sample rests with the top ten.

Paper-wide results and their limitations: Naive subsets generally had larger estimated clonotype richness than memory subsets did. Based on pairwise subsampling, the degree of clonotype sharing among donors was expected to be affected by sequencing depth. The small number of donors limited the genetic and exposure-history diversity represented. Sampling was limited to blood, and TCR repertoires in tissue likely differ from TCR repertoires in blood. Compared with non-shared clonotypes, clonotypes shared by all four sorted-subset donors had higher generation probabilities. When several donors were compared, the shared fraction of clonotypes was about 5.2% for naive CD4, approximately 3.5% for naive CD8, 2% to 2.5% for memory CD4, and 0.35% to 0.4% for memory CD8. Incomplete sequencing was indicated by rarefaction of sorted-subset datasets, despite the large sequencing depth.

Spanning cysteine to phenylalanine, the CDR3 consists of 15 amino acids. Just CDR3 DNA is preserved here, 45 bases in frame from base 1. Trimming costs V 0 bases and J 3 bases, and their ends lie 9 bases apart. CDR1 and CDR2, per the germline V gene, are SGHRS and YFSETQ. Healthy HIV-negative adults with no recently reported acute infections or vaccinations were included as donors. Only Caucasian adults living in Nashville, Tennessee, USA were represented among the donors. Magnetic negative selection was used to enrich CD4+ T cells, after which naive cells were positively selected on CD45RA and the negative fraction became the memory subset. Blood was obtained by leukapheresis, after which PBMCs were separated by Ficoll-Histopaque density gradient centrifugation and cryopreserved in liquid nitrogen vapor phase. Analytical flow cytometry was used to check the purity and quantity of each magnetically sorted T cell population. Genomic DNA was isolated from every sorted fraction and measured by UV absorbance on a Nanodrop 2000c.

This clonotype originated in a man younger than 35 in good health. The source material was naive CD4+ T cells sorted from blood. Read against the paper, the sample's cell subset or site label means: CD45RA+ positively selected. The sequence joins TRBV5-1 to TRBJ1-4; no D gene can be assigned with confidence. The base sequence is TGCGCCAGCAGCTTGGGGGGAGTTGCTAATGAAAAACTGTTTTTT. The translation is CASSLGGVANEKLFF.